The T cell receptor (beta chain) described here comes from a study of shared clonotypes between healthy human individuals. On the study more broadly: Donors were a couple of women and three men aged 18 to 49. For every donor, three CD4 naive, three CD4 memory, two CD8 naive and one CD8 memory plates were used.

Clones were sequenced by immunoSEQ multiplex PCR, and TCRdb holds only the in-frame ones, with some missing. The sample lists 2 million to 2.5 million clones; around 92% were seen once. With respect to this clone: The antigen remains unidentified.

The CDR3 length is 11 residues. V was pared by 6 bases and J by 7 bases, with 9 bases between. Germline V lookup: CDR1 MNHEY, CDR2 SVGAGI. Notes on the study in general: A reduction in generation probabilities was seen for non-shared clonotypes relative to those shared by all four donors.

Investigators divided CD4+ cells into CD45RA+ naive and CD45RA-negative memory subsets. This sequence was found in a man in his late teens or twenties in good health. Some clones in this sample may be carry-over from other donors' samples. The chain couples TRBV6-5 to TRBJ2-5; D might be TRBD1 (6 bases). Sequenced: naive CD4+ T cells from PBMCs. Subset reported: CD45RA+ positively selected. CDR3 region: CASSRDTTQYF. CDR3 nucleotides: TGTGCCAGCAGCCGGGACACGACCCAGTACTTC.